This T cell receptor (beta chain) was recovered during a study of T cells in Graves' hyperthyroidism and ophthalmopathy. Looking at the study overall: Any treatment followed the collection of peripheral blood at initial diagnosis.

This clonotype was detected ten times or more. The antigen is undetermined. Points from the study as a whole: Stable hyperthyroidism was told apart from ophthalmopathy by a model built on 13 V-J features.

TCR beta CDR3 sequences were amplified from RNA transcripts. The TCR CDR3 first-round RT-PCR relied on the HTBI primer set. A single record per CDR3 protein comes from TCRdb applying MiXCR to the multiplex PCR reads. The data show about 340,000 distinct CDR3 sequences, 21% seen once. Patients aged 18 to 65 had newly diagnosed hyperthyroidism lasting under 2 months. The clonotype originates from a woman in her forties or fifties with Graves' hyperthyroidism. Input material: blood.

The DNA for the CDR3 is TGTGCCACCAGGGGGGACAGGACCTACGAGCAGTACTTC. It yields the protein CATRGDRTYEQYF. V usage is TRBV6-1 and J usage is TRBJ2-7; 8 nucleotides line up with TRBD1. With 10 bases clipped from V and 2 bases from J, the junction kept 7 bases outside the gene matches. The germline gives CDR1 MNHNS, CDR2 SASEGT. The CDR3 loop spans 13 amino acids.